These 16 T cell receptor beta chains share one sample of origin, sequenced in a study of glioma-infiltrating T cells. TCR alpha and beta CDR3 regions were amplified from RNA using iRepertoire nested multiplex PCR. TCRdb called the multiplex PCR reads again in MiXCR, with one record for every CDR3 protein. The table lists 150,000 or so distinct CDR3 sequences, about two fifths of them singletons. Source material: glioma tissue, nonneoplastic brain tissue, or PBMCs (not recorded which). These receptors were collected from a human donor with low-grade glioma or glioblastoma, undergoing nonglioma brain surgery, or in good health (not recorded which).

This clonotype was seen only a few times. This chain uses TRBV28 with TRBJ2-1, with TRBD1 matching 8 bases. J lost 5 bases, V lost 4 bases, and 10 bases had no gene match. The CDR3 sequence is 16 residues long. Germline values: CDR1 MDHEN, CDR2 SYDVKM. CDR3 region: CASSSTSDRENNEQFF. The CDR3 DNA sequence: TGTGCCAGCAGTTCCACATCGGACAGGGAGAACAATGAGCAGTTCTTC.

This clonotype was seen repeatedly, ten times or more. V usage is TRBV6-6 and J usage is TRBJ1-1; D might be TRBD1 (5 bases). CDR3 length: 14 amino acids. Germline V gene sequence: CDR1 MNHNY, CDR2 SVGAGI (reference sequence). V was trimmed by 2 bases and J by 6 bases, leaving 13 bases between them. In nucleotides, the CDR3 is TGTGCCAGCAGTTACACAGGCCCGCGGGCTGAAGCTTTCTTT. This codes for CASSYTGPRAEAFF.

This clonotype was detected only a few times. The chain links TRBV6-5 to TRBJ2-5, with D maybe TRBD2 (5 bases). Trimming left V 2 bases short and J 4 bases short, with 11 bases between. The V gene's germline CDR1 is MNHEY and CDR2 SVGAGI. This CDR3 contains 14 residues. CDR3 sequence (DNA): TGTGCCAGCAGTTACGGGAGAGGAGGAGAGACCCAGTACTTC. It encodes CASSYGRGGETQYF.

The rearrangement uses TRBV5-4 and TRBJ1-6; weak D call: TRBD1 (5 bases). This CDR3 has 14 amino acids. V lost 3 bases and J lost 10, with 14 bases in between. Germline V gene sequence: CDR1 SGHNT, CDR2 YYREEE (reference sequence). The CDR3 spells CASSWGPLNSPLHF. CDR3 bases: TGTGCCAGCAGCTGGGGACCGCTCAACTCACCCCTCCACTTT. Supplemented by reference TRBV5-4 and TRBJ1-6, the full variable domain reads ETGVTQSPTHLIKTRGQQVTLRCSSQSGHNTVSWYQQALGQGPQFIFQYYREEENGRGNFPPRFSGLQFPNYSSELNVNALELDDSALYLCASSWGPLNSPLHFGNGTRLTVT.

This clonotype was found a few times. This sequence joins TRBV7-9 and TRBJ2-7, with 12 bases matching TRBD2. With the DNA end fitting TRBJ2-5 better, the J assignment may be wrong. There are 15 residues in the CDR3. Germline-derived CDR1 and CDR2 are SEHNR and FQNEAQ (reference sequence). The CDR3, as DNA: TGTGCCAGCAGCAACCTGGGACTAGCGGGAGAGACCCAGTACTTC. Its translation: CASSNLGLAGETQYF.

Concerning this clonotype: A much bigger clone sits one base away, suggesting this may be a read error. The J gene is TRBJ1-1, the V gene TRBV20-1; no clear D. CDR1 DFQATT and CDR2 SNEGSKA come from the germline V gene (reference sequence). The CDR3 extends over 10 amino acids. The CDR3 sequence is CSARRTEALF. The CDR3 DNA sequence: TGCAGTGCTAGGAGGACTGAAGCTCTCTTT.

The chain is built from TRBV9 and TRBJ1-2; TRBD1 matches 7 bases. V was clipped by 7 bases and J by 6 bases; unmatched bases: 9. Germline CDR1 reads SGDLS; CDR2 reads YYNGEE. CDR3 length: 13 residues. The CDR3 region is CASGGTESNGYTF. DNA of the CDR3: TGTGCCAGCGGTGGGACAGAATCAAATGGCTACACCTTC.

This clonotype was observed a few times. V gene TRBV6-1 combines with J gene TRBJ2-5, with a possible D match to TRBD2 (5 bases). Trimming removed 6 bases at V and 3 bases at J, with 11 bases between. Per the germline V gene, CDR1 is MNHNS and CDR2 is SASEGT. This CDR3 has 13 residues. This CDR3 is CASSGLTKETQYF. CDR3 nucleotides: TGTGCCAGCAGCGGACTTACAAAAGAGACCCAGTACTTC.

The CDR3 is CASSLVASNTEAFF. DNA for the CDR3: TGTGCCAGCAGCTTAGTGGCGTCGAACACTGAAGCTTTCTTT. The chain links TRBV7-9 to TRBJ1-1; no reliable D call. Germline V gene lookup returns CDR1 SEHNR and CDR2 FQNEAQ (reference sequence). CDR3 length: 14 residues. V dropped 1 base and J dropped 1 base, with 7 bases sitting between them.

CDR3 nucleotides: TGTGCCAGCAGTCATAACAGGAACACTGAAGCTTTCTTT. Translating it yields CASSHNRNTEAFF. The rearrangement uses TRBV27 and TRBJ1-1, with D unresolved. The CDR3 is 13 amino acids. V lost 5 bases and J lost 1, with 8 bases in between. The germline V gene encodes CDR1 MNHEY and CDR2 SMNVEV (reference sequence).

The table lists this clonotype with a count of one. A much more abundant neighbour one base away suggests this may be a read error. The chain employs TRBV10-3 and TRBJ2-7; D gene uncertain. Germline CDR1 and CDR2: ENHRY and SYGVKD. V was cut by 3 bases and J by 1 base, with 10 bases left in between. The length of the CDR3 is 14 residues. The CDR3 reads CAISEFRVSYEQYF. As DNA, the CDR3 is TGTGCCATCAGTGAATTTCGGGTTTCCTACGAGCAGTACTTC.

This clonotype showed up just a few times. The chain employs TRBV20-1 and TRBJ2-5, with 12 bases lining up with TRBD2. The CDR3 has 14 amino acids. Germline loops: CDR1 DFQATT, CDR2 SNEGSKA (reference sequence). The V segment lost 6 bases and the J segment 4 bases; nucleotides outside the gene matches: 6. Here the CDR3 reads CSAWTSGNLETQYF. CDR3 DNA: TGCAGTGCATGGACTAGCGGGAATCTAGAGACCCAGTACTTC.

For this clonotype: Germline and junction disagree at one end, which may indicate a read error. The chain recombines TRBV19 with TRBJ2-1; D remains ambiguous. Germline CDR1 and CDR2: LNHDA and SQIVND (reference sequence). The CDR3 is made up of 15 amino acids. This chain's CDR3 is CASSNQGNSYNGQFF. Written as DNA, the CDR3 is TGTGCCAGTAGTAATCAAGGCAATTCCTACAATGGGCAGTTCTTC.

The chain uses TRBV7-9 and TRBJ2-5; D is unresolved. Germline V gene lookup returns CDR1 SEHNR and CDR2 FQNEAQ (reference sequence). V shed 2 bases and J shed 5 bases, with 9 bases lying between them. The CDR3 spans 13 residues. The chain's CDR3 is CASSLPLAETQYF. The CDR3 region has the DNA TGTGCCAGCAGCTTACCCCTGGCGGAGACCCAGTACTTC.

The V gene is TRBV11-3, the J gene TRBJ2-3; 9 bases are a match to TRBD2. V gave up 0 bases and J gave up 1 base; unmatched junction bases: 5. Germline CDR1 SGHNT, CDR2 YENEEA. CDR3 length equals 17 residues. The CDR3 nucleotides are TGTGCCAGCAGCTTAGATCTGGTAGCGGGGGGCACAGATACGCAGTATTTT. Translation gives CASSLDLVAGGTDTQYF. The full variable domain, completed using reference TRBV11-3 and TRBJ2-3, is EAGVVQSPRYKIIEKKQPVAFWCNPISGHNTLYWYLQNLGQGPELLIRYENEEAVDDSQLPKDRFSAERLKGVDSTLKIQPAELGDSAVYLCASSLDLVAGGTDTQYFGPGTRLTVL.

A few counts support this clonotype. The V gene is TRBV18, the J gene TRBJ2-7; TRBD1 matches 9 bases. Germline CDR1 and CDR2: KGHSH and LQKENI. V was pared by 3 bases and J by 5 bases, with 8 bases of the junction left unmatched. CDR3 size: 15 residues. DNA of the CDR3: TGTGCCAGCTCACCTGGAGGGACAGGGTTCGACGAGCAGTACTTC. Protein: CASSPGGTGFDEQYF.